The 12 T cell receptor beta chains in this list originate from one sample, sequenced in a study of regulatory and conventional T cells in RAG deficiency. The data were produced by immunoSEQ multiplex PCR, yet TCRdb's version contains in-frame clones alone and is incomplete. Among about 30,000 clones listed, about 89% were seen once. The sorted regulatory T cells were CD4+, CD25-high and CD127-low, with genomic DNA sequenced. The data were also submitted as part of a second study, on regulatory T cells. That work adds: The primer mix had 52 TRBV and 13 TRBJ primers.

The material sequenced was Tregs sorted from blood. The receptors here all came from a human donor in good health.

This clone was seen only a few times. V is TRBV30 and J is TRBJ1-3, with a possible D match to TRBD1 (5 bases). Trimming stripped 1 base from V and 8 bases from J, with 18 bases between. Germline CDR1 and CDR2: GTSNPN and SVGIG (reference sequence). The CDR3 has 15 amino acids. CDR3 amino acids: CAWSGVGGRGYTIYF. The CDR3 DNA follows: TGTGCCTGGAGTGGAGTTGGGGGACGAGGCTACACCATATATTTT. The whole variable domain, filled in from reference TRBV30 and TRBJ1-3, reads SQTIHQWPATLVQPVGSPLSLECTVEGTSNPNLYWYRQAAGRGLQLLFYSVGIGQISSEVPQNLSASRPQDRQFILSSKKLLLSDSGFYLCAWSGVGGRGYTIYFGEGSWLTVV.

This chain uses TRBV6-6 with TRBJ2-3, with D hard to call. Trimming removed 4 bases from V and 0 bases from J, with 11 bases in between. CDR3 length: 15 amino acids. Looked up from germline, CDR1 is MNHNY and CDR2 is SVGAGI (reference sequence). CDR3 bases: TGTGCCAGCAGTTCCGACTGGCAAAGCACAGATACGCAGTATTTT. Its translation is CASSSDWQSTDTQYF.

The V gene is TRBV27, the J gene TRBJ2-1; no firm D call. The V end lost 5 bases, the J end lost 5 bases, and 16 bases lay between the germline ends. CDR1 is MNHEY and CDR2 is SMNVEV in the germline V gene (reference sequence). This CDR3 spans 15 amino acids. This chain's CDR3 is CASSLNPALNNEQFF. CDR3 DNA sequence: TGTGCCAGCAGTCTTAATCCCGCCTTAAACAATGAGCAGTTCTTC.

The chain carries TRBV5-4 and TRBJ2-2, with 12 bases that match TRBD1. V shed 4 bases, J shed 4 bases, and the junction held 5 bases outside the gene matches. The CDR3 length is 16 residues. Germline V gene lookup returns CDR1 SGHNT and CDR2 YYREEE (reference sequence). The CDR3 region has the DNA TGTGCCAGCAGCCCGGGACAGGGGGCTACCACCGGGGAGCTGTTTTTT. Its translation is CASSPGQGATTGELFF.

The rearrangement links TRBV4-1 to TRBJ2-3; D is uncertain. Germline V CDR1 and CDR2: MGHRA, YSYEKL. This CDR3 has 15 residues. Trimming pared 0 bases from V and 2 bases from J, leaving 9 bases between. CDR3 amino acids: CASSQEDFVTDTQYF. The CDR3 nucleotides read TGCGCCAGCAGCCAAGAGGATTTCGTCACAGATACGCAGTATTTT.

The chain combines TRBV5-1 with TRBJ2-3; TRBD2 matches at 11 bases. The V gene end was trimmed by 7 bases and the J gene end by 2 bases; junction bases not matched to a gene: 6. CDR1 and CDR2 (germline): SGHRS, YFSETQ. The CDR3 consists of 15 residues. The CDR3 is CASQRTSGFTDTQYF. In DNA, the CDR3 is TGCGCCAGCCAACGGACTAGCGGGTTCACAGATACGCAGTATTTT. The entire variable domain, with the rest obtained from reference TRBV5-1 and TRBJ2-3, is as follows: KAGVTQTPRYLIKTRGQQVTLSCSPISGHRSVSWYQQTPGQGLQFLFEYFSETQRNKGNFPGRFSGRQFSNSRSEMNVSTLELGDSALYLCASQRTSGFTDTQYFGPGTRLTVL.

This chain joins TRBV6-1 and TRBJ2-5; possibly TRBD1 for D (6 bases). CDR3 size: 14 residues. Between the trimmed V and J ends, which lost 5 bases and 5 bases, there was a span of 15 bases. Germline V gives CDR1 MNHNS, CDR2 SASEGT. CDR3 residues: CASSTIGGPETQYF. As DNA, the CDR3 is TGTGCCAGCAGTACGATTGGGGGCCCGGAGACCCAGTACTTC.

The rearrangement links TRBV4-2 to TRBJ1-1; TRBD1 matches at 8 bases. V lost 0 bases to trimming and J lost 1 base; unmatched junction nucleotides: 19. In germline, CDR1 is LGHNA, CDR2 YNFKEQ. CDR3 length equals 21 residues. Here the CDR3 reads CASSQEEVSDRVGGGNTEAFF. The CDR3 region has the DNA TGTGCCAGCAGCCAAGAAGAGGTGTCGGACAGGGTAGGAGGTGGGAACACTGAAGCTTTCTTT.

The CDR3 DNA reads TGCAGCGTTGAGGGCAGGCTTAACTATGGCTACACCTTC. Its translation is CSVEGRLNYGYTF. This chain connects TRBV29-1 to TRBJ1-2; D not certain. Trimming took 3 bases from V and 1 from J, leaving 9 bases between them. The CDR3 has 13 amino acids. CDR1 and CDR2 (germline): SQVTM, ANQGSEA.

The chain links TRBV5-4 to TRBJ1-2; D possibly corresponds to TRBD1 (6 bases). Trimming removed 0 bases from V and 6 bases from J, with 15 bases in between. CDR3 length: 15 residues. The germline V gene encodes CDR1 SGHNT and CDR2 YYREEE (reference sequence). The CDR3, as DNA: TGTGCCAGCAGCTTGGCCGGGCAGGGACACAATGGCTACACCTTC. Its protein product is CASSLAGQGHNGYTF.

The gene calls are TRBV7-9 and TRBJ1-5, with a tentative D call TRBD1 (5 bases). Germline V gene sequence: CDR1 SEHNR, CDR2 FQNEAQ (reference sequence). There are 13 residues in the CDR3. The V end lost 5 bases, the J end lost 7 bases, and 12 bases lay between the germline ends. The CDR3 region is CASSLLGGQPQHF. The CDR3 DNA sequence: TGTGCCAGCAGCCTCCTTGGGGGGCAGCCCCAGCATTTT.

The chain uses TRBV4-2 and TRBJ1-2, with D perhaps matching TRBD1 (5 bases). V was clipped by 4 bases and J by 12 bases, with 30 bases between them. Germline V CDR1 and CDR2: LGHNA, YNFKEQ. The CDR3 spans 17 residues. CDR3 sequence reads: CASSPSNPGTLQRTHTF. DNA for the CDR3: TGTGCCAGCAGCCCCTCAAACCCCGGGACCTTACAGCGCACCCACACCTTC.